This TCR beta chain was identified in a study of Tregs in tolerant kidney transplant recipients. V lost 4 bases and J lost 2; bases outside the gene matches: 10. The CDR3 length is 18 residues. Germline loops: CDR1 SGHDN, CDR2 FVKESK. The nonmyeloablative bone marrow transplants came from related graft donors, with transient mixed chimerism. The protocol was immunoSEQ multiplex PCR, while the TCRdb copy is restricted to in-frame clones and leaves out a portion. The table includes tens of thousands of clones, about 90% detected once. The material sequenced was CD4+ T cells from blood (PBMCs), taken 6 months after the transplant. This clonotype was obtained from a human patient who received a combined kidney and bone marrow transplant. The graft donor may have given rise to some T cells. The rearrangement uses TRBV14 and TRBJ2-1; TRBD2 aligns across 11 bases. CDR3 nucleotides: TGTGCCAGCAGCCGCACTTTAGCGGGAGGGCCTCCCTACAATGAGCAGTTCTTC. Protein: CASSRTLAGGPPYNEQFF.